This TCR beta chain was identified in a study of control samples from healthy donors and cancer patients. TCRdb's copy holds only in-frame clones and misses some; the assay was immunoSEQ multiplex PCR. The table includes about 100,000 clones, more than 85% detected once. This CDR3 is 14 amino acids long. Germline assignment: CDR1 SNHLY and CDR2 FYNNEI. Trimming removed 4 bases at V and 0 bases at J, with 7 bases between. The source is a woman aged 45-65 years in good health. The sequenced sample consisted of blood. The chain is built from TRBV2 and TRBJ1-5; no clear D gene. The CDR3 DNA reads as TGTGCCAGCAGTGTAGAGTTTAGCAATCAGCCCCAGCATTTT. Amino acids: CASSVEFSNQPQHF.